Each of the 15 T cell receptor beta chains below was sequenced from the same sample in a study of T-cell memory formation after mild COVID-19. TCRdb called the 5' RACE reads again in MiXCR, with one record for every CDR3 protein. The data contain 150,000 to 200,000 distinct CDR3 sequences, about a third of them singletons. The sample comprised PBMCs or a T cell subset sorted from them (not recorded which). The origin of the receptors is an adult woman who had mild COVID-19 (a few samples of this study predate the infection). Cell type and time point are not known.

This clonotype occurred a few times. The rearrangement links TRBV19 to TRBJ1-5; D unresolved. Deletions cut 3 bases from V and 5 bases from J, with 5 bases between. Germline V gene lookup returns CDR1 LNHDA and CDR2 SQIVND (reference sequence). The CDR3 runs to 12 residues. In DNA, the CDR3 is TGTGCCAGTAGTATGGGGTATCAGCCCCAGCATTTT. Translation: CASSMGYQPQHF.

The rearrangement joins TRBV15 to TRBJ2-2; D remains unclear. Trimming shortened V by 5 bases and J by 4 bases, and 2 bases separated the two germline ends. CDR1 and CDR2 (germline): LNHNV, YYDKDF (reference sequence). The CDR3 length is 11 residues. CDR3 bases: TGTGCCACCAGCGGCACCGGGGAGCTGTTTTTT. Translating it yields CATSGTGELFF.

This clonotype appeared a few times. V is TRBV12-3 or TRBV12-4 and J is TRBJ1-2; D unresolved. V lost 5 bases, J lost 5 bases, and 12 bases lay in between. The CDR3 covers 13 residues. For the CDR3, the DNA is TGTGCCAGCAGTCGATCGATGGGGTATGGCTACACCTTC. Its translation is CASSRSMGYGYTF.

This clonotype was recorded a few times. One end of the junction fails to match germline, which may point to a read error. This chain joins TRBV7-9 and TRBJ2-5; 7 bases are a match to TRBD2. The CDR3 contains 12 residues. In germline, CDR1 is SEHNR, CDR2 FQNEAQ (reference sequence). The CDR3 DNA reads TGTGCCAGCACCTTAGCGGGAGAGACCCAGTACTTC. Protein: CASTLAGETQYF.

This chain uses TRBV24-1 with TRBJ2-1, with D possibly matching TRBD2 (6 bases). This CDR3 contains 16 residues. V was shortened by 1 base and J by 5 bases, with 14 bases between the two germline ends. The germline CDR1 and CDR2 sequences are KGHDR and SFDVKD. CDR3 bases: TGTGCCACCAGTGATTTAGGCAGTGGGAGGAACAATGAGCAGTTCTTC. This codes for CATSDLGSGRNNEQFF.

The rearrangement links TRBV6-4 to TRBJ2-1, with 7 bases lining up with TRBD2. Trimming removed 4 bases from V and 2 bases from J; junction bases left unmatched: 2. CDR1 is MRHNA and CDR2 is SNTAGT in the germline V gene. CDR3 size: 14 residues. The CDR3 coding sequence is TGTGCCAGCAGTGTTGCGGGGGCCTACAATGAGCAGTTCTTC. This encodes CASSVAGAYNEQFF.

This chain uses TRBV9 with TRBJ2-1; D unclear. V lost 3 bases to trimming and J lost 6 bases, with 10 bases between them. CDR3 length equals 13 residues. CDR1 and CDR2 (germline): SGDLS, YYNGEE. The CDR3 DNA reads as TGTGCCAGCAGCGATGACATAGCCAATGAGCAGTTCTTC. Translated, it gives CASSDDIANEQFF.

The table lists this clonotype with many counts. The chain uses TRBV12-3 or TRBV12-4 and TRBJ2-1; 11 bases are shared with TRBD2. Trimming at V came to 6 bases and at J to 5 bases, leaving 0 bases not matched to a gene. CDR3 size: 13 residues. CDR3: CASRTSGNNEQFF. In DNA, the CDR3 is TGTGCCAGCAGGACTAGCGGGAACAATGAGCAGTTCTTC.

The genes are TRBV29-1 and TRBJ2-7; the match to TRBD1 covers 11 bases. V shed 4 bases and J 2 bases; nucleotides not matched to a gene: 7. Germline-derived CDR1 and CDR2 are SQVTM and ANQGSEA. This CDR3 is built from 15 residues. CDR3 in amino acids: CSVAVGQGGTYEQYF. CDR3 sequence (DNA): TGCAGCGTTGCCGTGGGACAGGGGGGCACCTACGAGCAGTACTTC.

The rearrangement uses TRBV9 and TRBJ2-7; 14 nucleotides line up with TRBD2. The germline CDR1 and CDR2 sequences are SGDLS and YYNGEE. The CDR3 sequence is 20 residues long. V trimming: 4 bases; J trimming: 2 bases; junction bases outside the gene matches: 17. The CDR3 region is CASSRSALTSGGAGPYEQYF. For the CDR3, the DNA is TGTGCCAGCAGCCGAAGCGCCTTGACTAGCGGGGGGGCGGGCCCCTACGAGCAGTACTTC.

The CDR3 loop reads CASSPTTGTFSYEQYF. The CDR3 coding sequence is TGTGCCAGCTCACCTACGACAGGGACTTTCTCCTACGAGCAGTACTTC. This rearrangement joins TRBV18 to TRBJ2-7; perhaps TRBD1 as D (7 bases). The CDR3 has 16 residues. Germline-derived CDR1 and CDR2 are KGHSH and LQKENI. V lost 3 bases and J lost 0, with 15 bases in between.

This clonotype appeared a few times. This chain connects TRBV2 to TRBJ2-1, with D perhaps being TRBD1 or TRBD2 (5 bases each). V lost 6 bases and J lost 3, with 21 bases in between. Looked up from germline, CDR1 is SNHLY and CDR2 is FYNNEI. The CDR3 is 17 residues long. The CDR3 DNA reads TGTGCCAGCAGCAGATCCCGGGACCAAGTCTTCTACAATGAGCAGTTCTTC. Its protein is CASSRSRDQVFYNEQFF.

This rearrangement joins TRBV19 to TRBJ1-4; 7 positions match TRBD1. CDR1 is LNHDA, CDR2 SQIVND, per germline (reference sequence). This CDR3 contains 15 residues. The trim removed 4 bases at V and 0 bases at J, leaving 2 bases unmatched. The CDR3 loop reads CASSSGTATNEKLFF. In DNA form, the CDR3 reads TGTGCCAGTAGTAGCGGGACAGCAACTAATGAAAAACTGTTTTTT.

In its sample, this clonotype was seen a few times. The chain has TRBV7-2 and TRBJ2-5; D not certain. Between the trimmed V and J ends, which lost 5 bases and 5 bases, there was a span of 9 bases. The CDR3 has 12 residues. Germline CDR1 is SGHTA and CDR2 is FQGNSA. The CDR3 loop reads CASSHTWETQYF. CDR3 in DNA: TGTGCCAGCAGCCACACCTGGGAGACCCAGTACTTC.

The chain joins TRBV12-3 or TRBV12-4 to TRBJ2-1; D not certain. The ends were cut back, 6 bases at V and 3 bases at J, with 9 bases in the middle. There are 13 residues in the CDR3. The CDR3 nucleotides are TGTGCCAGCAGGGTCCCTAGCTACAATGAGCAGTTCTTC. It codes for CASRVPSYNEQFF.